This TCR beta chain was observed in a study of T cell responses to AZD1222 COVID-19 vaccine (dated by TCRdb to the early 2020s). For context, the study as a whole: Because spike-specific TCR depth and breadth did not differ between the two schedules, AZD1222 recipients who got a second dose at roughly 4 weeks were pooled with those who got a second dose at roughly 12 weeks. TCR sequencing covered fewer than 250 trial participants: roughly 200 given two doses of AZD1222 and 26 given two doses of MenACWY control vaccine. Trial participants were enrolled by age into subgroups of 18-55, 56-69 and 70-plus years, and 148, 28 and 57 TCR-sequenced participants, respectively, were included in these subgroups. General findings and caveats noted by the study authors: The whole spike protein was spanned by vaccine-associated CD4 TCRs, and dominant responses were seen in regions 160-218 and 743-854. Conclusions about previously exposed vaccinees are limited because only a handful of AZD1222 recipients were SARS-CoV-2 seropositive at baseline. Spike-specific TCR breadth and depth rose significantly after two AZD1222 doses compared with day 0 and with MenACWY recipients. No day 14 peak-response samples were available, so repertoires were characterized only after the peak T cell response. Participants were mostly white British, with more females than males. The authors suggested clonal diversity may have been underestimated. Nearly half of unique spike-specific TCRs reportedly recognized epitopes outside regions mutated in the B.1.351 and B.1.1.7 variants. The 56-69-year group was small, and its depth increase did not reach significance, likely because of low power.

Taken from cysteine to phenylalanine, the CDR3 has 16 residues. The kept DNA is CDR3 alone, 48 bases in frame from the first base. Taken from the germline V gene (reference sequence), the CDR1 and CDR2 loops are LNHDA and SQIVND. At the junction V is shortened by 7 bases and J by 3 bases, with 16 bases in between. Worth noting for this clone: The specificity of this receptor is unknown. Base qualities are not provided; no much larger clone lies one nucleotide away.

What this sample's time point label stands for: baseline before first vaccination. Samples from vaccinated people were obtained from the UK trials COV001 and COV002, which included a single-blind randomized controlled phase 2/3 trial of AZD1222 (ChAdOx1 nCoV-19) in healthy adults. Trial participant PBMC samples were collected at day 0 and day 28 after the second dose for TCRbeta chain sequencing. The CDR3 regions of human TCRbeta chains were subjected to immunosequencing. On the study's bioinformatics: TCRs in the repertoires were matched against a reference library of SARS-CoV-2-specific TCRs that had been generated with the MIRA antigen-specificity platform. Breadth was defined as the fraction of unique TCRs that were SARS-CoV-2-associated, and depth was defined as the fraction of total T cells that were SARS-CoV-2-associated. Using the MIRA data, every spike-specific TCR was mapped to the spike region that the TCR reacted to and assigned to either a CD4 or a CD8 class. Log10-transformed breadth and depth values were compared by one-way ANOVA with Sidak's multiple comparisons tests. The table comes from immuneACCESS by way of TCRdb, which keeps in-frame sequences with V and J called. Part of the clones is missing from these tables; in studies checked, under half for an unresolved V gene and the rest for unknown reasons. That table supplies the V and J calls and clone size; D and trimming were determined from the DNA. Present in this sample are some 130,000 clones, roughly 84% of which were seen just once. The ten largest clones take up 4.1% of the sample.

Source: peripheral blood, taken on day 0 of AZD1222 vaccination. The TCR comes from an adult in good health. The receptor chain draws on TRBV19 and TRBJ2-6; the D gene is perhaps TRBD1, from 6 matching bases. The DNA sequence is as follows: TGTGCCAGTACCCCTATACAGGGCAGTGGGGCCAACGTCCTGACTTTC. Its coded protein is CASTPIQGSGANVLTF.